This TCR beta chain emerged from a study of blood T cells in healthy people across ages. Healthy Caucasian individuals from Russia aged about 6 to 95 were enrolled as donors. A second about 6 to 12 cycle PCR used barcoded and J-beta primers. Every sample gave at least 2.5 million paired-end reads containing CDR3. TCRdb itself ran the 5' RACE reads through MiXCR, one entry per CDR3 protein. In the table there are hundreds of thousands of distinct CDR3 sequences, less than 60% of which are singletons. This clonotype came up a few times. What it binds is unknown. The CDR3 loop spans 14 amino acids. Germline V gene data show CDR1 as ENHRY and CDR2 as SYGVKD. V gave up 2 bases and J gave up 3 bases; unmatched junction bases: 0. Study-level points and caveats: One million T cells yielded diversity estimates that were considered underestimates. There were more naive CD4+ cells and higher diversity in long-lived donors than in aged donors.

This sequence originates from a man older than 75 in good health. Input material: blood. The J gene is TRBJ2-1, the V gene TRBV10-3; 8 positions agree with TRBD2. This chain's CDR3 is CAISEGTSYNEQFF. The CDR3 nucleotides read TGTGCCATCAGTGAGGGGACTAGCTACAATGAGCAGTTCTTC.